These 29 T cell receptor beta chains were sequenced from one sample in a study of CD8+ T cells in alopecia areata. Extraction and reverse transcription of RNA yielded cDNA as the sequencing template. The data were produced by immunoSEQ multiplex PCR, yet TCRdb's version contains in-frame clones alone and is incomplete. The data show over 150,000 clones, 53% seen once. Noted treatment: oral pan-JAK inhibitor, 5-10 mg twice daily. The source was CD8+ T cells sorted from blood, collected at week 24, from a patient treated with tofacitinib. These receptors all come from a human donor with alopecia areata.

This chain joins TRBV6-5 and TRBJ2-2, with D maybe TRBD1 (6 bases). The CDR3 totals 15 residues. The V and J ends lost 7 bases and 2 bases respectively, with 14 bases between them. Germline V lookup: CDR1 MNHEY, CDR2 SVGAGI. This CDR3 reads CASTLMTGNTGELFF. DNA of the CDR3: TGTGCCAGCACACTAATGACAGGAAACACCGGGGAGCTGTTTTTT.

The chain employs TRBV10-3 and TRBJ2-1, with a weak D call TRBD1 (5 bases). The ends were cut back, 2 bases at V and 7 bases at J, with 9 bases in the middle. CDR3 length: 13 amino acids. Germline V CDR1 and CDR2: ENHRY, SYGVKD. The CDR3 region is CAISETGANEQFF. Written as DNA, the CDR3 is TGTGCCATCAGTGAGACTGGGGCTAATGAGCAGTTCTTC.

This clone was recorded a few times. The CDR3 loop is CASSYLAGEQFF. CDR3 nucleotide sequence: TGTGCCAGCAGCTACCTAGCGGGGGAGCAGTTCTTC. V usage is TRBV7-9 and J usage is TRBJ2-1; TRBD2 matches at 9 bases. V dropped 4 bases and J dropped 10; count of bases not matched to a gene: 2. The CDR3 length is 12 residues. CDR1 and CDR2 (germline): SEHNR, FQNEAQ (reference sequence).

The chain links TRBV7-9 to TRBJ1-6; 8 bases fit TRBD1. Per germline, CDR1 SEHNR and CDR2 FQNEAQ (reference sequence). J gave up 10 bases and V 4 bases, and 6 bases lay outside the gene matches. CDR3 size: 14 residues. The CDR3 bases are TGTGCCAGCAGCTCATCCGGACAGGGATCACCCCTCCACTTT. It yields the protein CASSSSGQGSPLHF.

V gene TRBV19 combines with J gene TRBJ1-1; no definite D call. Looked up from germline, CDR1 is LNHDA and CDR2 is SQIVND (reference sequence). V gave up 5 bases and J gave up 0 bases, with 7 bases separating them. CDR3 length: 13 residues. The CDR3 coding sequence is TGTGCCAGTAGTCTCGGATTGAACACTGAAGCTTTCTTT. This translates into CASSLGLNTEAFF.

This clone is a singleton in its sample. This chain joins TRBV10-3 and TRBJ2-3; D is undetermined. V lost 2 bases, J lost 2 bases, and 5 bases lay in between. Germline CDR1 ENHRY, CDR2 SYGVKD. The length of the CDR3 is 13 residues. The CDR3 region has the DNA TGTGCCATCAGTGAGGCTGCCACAGATACGCAGTATTTT. Translated: CAISEAATDTQYF.

The chain joins TRBV14 to TRBJ2-1; TRBD1 agrees at 8 bases. V was clipped by 5 bases and J by 2 bases; unmatched bases: 2. The V gene's germline CDR1 is SGHDN and CDR2 FVKESK. This CDR3 is built from 14 residues. CDR3 nucleotides: TGTGCCAGCAGCGACAGGGGAACCTACAATGAGCAGTTCTTC. Amino acids: CASSDRGTYNEQFF.

V and J are TRBV6-5 and TRBJ1-6; TRBD1 agrees at 8 bases. Per germline, CDR1 MNHEY and CDR2 SVGAGI. V lost 5 bases to trimming and J lost 8 bases; unmatched junction nucleotides: 5. The CDR3 consists of 14 residues. CDR3 in DNA: TGTGCCAGCAGTGGCACGACAGGGGATTCACCCCTCCACTTT. This codes for CASSGTTGDSPLHF.

A single count supports this clone. This chain links TRBV27 with TRBJ1-3; no clear D gene. The CDR3 spans 14 residues. V lost 4 bases to trimming and J lost 0 bases, with 7 bases between them. Germline V CDR1 and CDR2: MNHEY, SMNVEV (reference sequence). CDR3 in DNA: TGTGCCAGCAGTTCGCAGTACTCTGGAAACACCATATATTTT. It yields the protein CASSSQYSGNTIYF.

This clone has just one count. The V gene is TRBV5-1, the J gene TRBJ2-7; 7 bases agree with TRBD1. This CDR3 has 15 amino acids. Germline CDR1 reads SGHRS; CDR2 reads YFSETQ. Unmatched junction bases numbered 10, after V lost 4 bases and J lost 3 bases. This chain's CDR3 is CASSTDPGQLYEQYF. The CDR3 DNA reads as TGCGCCAGCAGCACCGACCCGGGACAGCTCTACGAGCAGTACTTC.

The CDR3 region has the DNA TGTGCCAGCCGGGACAGGGGTAATGAGCAGTTCTTC. Protein: CASRDRGNEQFF. The genes are TRBV6-4 and TRBJ2-1; TRBD1 matches 10 bases. This CDR3 spans 12 amino acids. Germline CDR1 reads MRHNA; CDR2 reads SNTAGT. The junction had 2 bases not matched to a gene; V was cut back by 8 bases and J by 7 bases.

This clone turned up a few times. The chain links TRBV27 to TRBJ2-5; D unclear. The CDR3 totals 15 residues. V was trimmed by 7 bases and J by 5 bases, leaving 20 bases between them. The V gene's germline CDR1 is MNHEY and CDR2 SMNVEV (reference sequence). DNA for the CDR3: TGTGCCAGCACCCTATCGGGCAGAGCCCACGAGACCCAGTACTTC. It is translated as CASTLSGRAHETQYF.

The chain carries TRBV14 and TRBJ2-2; 7 positions match TRBD1. CDR1 is SGHDN and CDR2 is FVKESK in the germline V gene. The CDR3 contains 18 residues. The V segment lost 4 bases and the J segment 4 bases; nucleotides outside the gene matches: 15. The CDR3 coding sequence is TGTGCCAGCAGCCCAGGACAGGACACAATGATATCCACCGGGGAGCTGTTTTTT. This encodes CASSPGQDTMISTGELFF. The variable domain in full, completed from reference TRBV14 and TRBJ2-2, reads EAGVTQFPSHSVIEKGQTVTLRCDPISGHDNLYWYRRVMGKEIKFLLHFVKESKQDESGMPNNRFLAERTGGTYSTLKVQPAELEDSGVYFCASSPGQDTMISTGELFFGEGSRLTVL.

This clone was seen more than once but under ten times. The rearrangement links TRBV18 to TRBJ2-6, with a weak D call TRBD2 (6 bases). CDR3 size: 16 residues. CDR1 and CDR2 (germline): KGHSH, LQKENI. Between the trimmed V and J ends, which lost 3 bases and 2 bases, there was a span of 11 bases. CDR3 nucleotide sequence: TGTGCCAGCTCACCTAACGGGGGTGCTGGGGCCAACGTCCTGACTTTC. The encoded protein is CASSPNGGAGANVLTF. Drawing the rest from reference TRBV18 and TRBJ2-6, the complete variable domain is NAGVMQNPRHLVRRRGQEARLRCSPMKGHSHVYWYRQLPEEGLKFMVYLQKENIIDESGMPKERFSAEFPKEGPSILRIQQVVRGDSAAYFCASSPNGGAGANVLTFGAGSRLTVL.

The CDR3 here is CASSQWVATNEKLFF. DNA of the CDR3: TGCGCCAGCAGCCAGTGGGTCGCAACTAATGAAAAACTGTTTTTT. This chain links TRBV4-3 with TRBJ1-4, with unresolved D. With 3 bases removed from V and 0 bases from J, the gap between germline ends came to 8 bases. The CDR3 consists of 15 residues. From germline, CDR1 is LGHNA and CDR2 YSLEER.

The chain joins TRBV6-6 to TRBJ1-5, with 7 bases matching TRBD1. This CDR3 contains 15 residues. The V segment lost 0 bases and the J segment 5 bases; nucleotides outside the gene matches: 4. Germline loops: CDR1 MNHNY, CDR2 SVGAGI (reference sequence). Here the CDR3 reads CASSYSKGGHQPQHF. CDR3 in DNA: TGTGCCAGCAGTTACTCGAAAGGGGGCCATCAGCCCCAGCATTTT.

The sample holds one count of this clone. This chain links TRBV5-6 with TRBJ1-1; D gene unclear. Germline CDR1 reads SGHDT; CDR2 reads YYEEEE. There are 13 residues in the CDR3. V gave up 1 base and J gave up 5 bases, with 9 bases separating them. CDR3 nucleotides: TGTGCCAGCAGCTTGCATCGATTGACTGAAGCTTTCTTT. It is translated as CASSLHRLTEAFF.

This clone was detected a few times. V is TRBV19 and J is TRBJ2-2; either TRBD1 or TRBD2 may supply D (6 bases each). The CDR3 is made up of 14 amino acids. CDR1 and CDR2 (germline): LNHDA, SQIVND (reference sequence). V was cut by 5 bases and J by 4 bases, with 11 bases left in between. The CDR3 sequence: CASSSGAGTGELFF. The CDR3 DNA reads as TGTGCCAGTAGTTCGGGGGCTGGCACCGGGGAGCTGTTTTTT.

The rearrangement links TRBV30 to TRBJ2-7, with D possibly matching TRBD1 (6 bases). The germline gives CDR1 GTSNPN, CDR2 SVGIG (reference sequence). The CDR3 runs to 13 residues. CDR3 region: CPTLRDRSNEQYF. CDR3 bases: TGTCCCACCCTGAGAGACAGGTCCAACGAGCAGTACTTC. The full variable domain, completed using reference TRBV30 and TRBJ2-7, is SQTIHQWPATLVQPVGSPLSLECTVEGTSNPNLYWYRQAAGRGLQLLFYSVGIGQISSEVPQNLSASRPQDRQFILSSKKLLLSDSGFYLCPTLRDRSNEQYFGPGTRLTVT.

The chain is built from TRBV15 and TRBJ2-7; a possible D gene is TRBD2 (6 bases). The V end was cut by 1 base, the J end by 2 bases, with 12 bases between. The CDR3 covers 15 residues. Germline CDR1 reads LNHNV; CDR2 reads YYDKDF (reference sequence). The CDR3 DNA sequence: TGTGCCACCAGCAGAGGACAGCGGGCAACCTACGAGCAGTACTTC. Protein sequence: CATSRGQRATYEQYF.

The chain carries TRBV30 and TRBJ1-1; D possibly corresponds to TRBD1 (5 bases). CDR1 and CDR2 from the germline V gene are GTSNPN and SVGIG (reference sequence). V lost 4 bases to trimming and J lost 7 bases, with 10 bases between them. The CDR3 spans 11 residues. CDR3 sequence: CAWMLGGEAFF. Written as DNA, the CDR3 is TGTGCCTGGATGCTGGGGGGTGAAGCTTTCTTT.

The chain couples TRBV18 to TRBJ1-2; D is unresolved. Trimming shortened V by 2 bases and J by 3 bases, and 7 bases separated the two germline ends. The CDR3 length is 13 residues. Germline values: CDR1 KGHSH, CDR2 LQKENI. The CDR3 region has the DNA TGTGCCAGCTCACCAGGCAGAGACTATGGCTACACCTTC. Its translation is CASSPGRDYGYTF.

As concerns this clone: The sample carries other DNA sequences with the same CDR3. The V and J genes are TRBV30 and TRBJ2-7; TRBD2 is a possible D gene (6 bases). With 0 bases removed from V and 0 bases from J, the gap between germline ends came to 9 bases. Germline assignment: CDR1 GTSNPN and CDR2 SVGIG (reference sequence). The CDR3 sequence is 14 residues long. CDR3 coding DNA: TGTGCCTGGAGTGTGTCCGGGGGCTCCTACGAGCAGTACTTC. It specifies CAWSVSGGSYEQYF. The entire variable domain, with the rest obtained from reference TRBV30 and TRBJ2-7, is as follows: SQTIHQWPATLVQPVGSPLSLECTVEGTSNPNLYWYRQAAGRGLQLLFYSVGIGQISSEVPQNLSASRPQDRQFILSSKKLLLSDSGFYLCAWSVSGGSYEQYFGPGTRLTVT.

The CDR3 protein is CASSEGLGGPQHF. The DNA of the CDR3 is TGTGCCAGCAGTGAGGGACTCGGGGGGCCCCAGCATTTT. This chain joins TRBV2 and TRBJ1-5; possible D gene TRBD1, 5 bases. The CDR3 covers 13 residues. Germline CDR1 is SNHLY and CDR2 is FYNNEI. Trimming took 3 bases from V and 9 from J, leaving 12 bases between them.

The sample holds one count of this clone. J is TRBJ1-5 and V is TRBV4-3, with TRBD1 as a possible D gene (5 bases). Trimming shortened V by 0 bases and J by 7 bases, and 13 bases separated the two germline ends. This CDR3 is built from 15 residues. Germline V gives CDR1 LGHNA, CDR2 YSLEER. The CDR3 nucleotides read TGCGCCAGCAGCCAAGACCGAGGGGACGGACAGCCCCAGCATTTT. Encoded protein: CASSQDRGDGQPQHF.

The chain is built from TRBV25-1 and TRBJ1-1; no reliable D call. This CDR3 is 12 amino acids long. The V gene's germline CDR1 is MGHDK and CDR2 SYGVNS. With 2 bases removed from V and 10 bases from J, the gap between germline ends came to 11 bases. CDR3: CASSEDREGAFF. The CDR3 DNA reads TGTGCCAGCAGTGAAGACCGGGAGGGAGCTTTCTTT.

The genes are TRBV29-1 and TRBJ1-1, with no clear D. The CDR3 sequence is 10 residues long. The V gene lost 5 bases and the J gene lost 10 bases, with 11 bases spanning the gap. The germline gives CDR1 SQVTM, CDR2 ANQGSEA. The CDR3 sequence: CSVLGKRAFF. The CDR3 DNA follows: TGCAGCGTTCTAGGAAAAAGAGCTTTCTTT.

This chain links TRBV7-7 with TRBJ2-5; tentatively, D is TRBD1 or TRBD2 (5 bases each). Trimming removed 3 bases from V and 1 base from J, with 12 bases in between. The CDR3 consists of 15 residues. CDR1 SSHAT and CDR2 FNYEAQ come from the germline V gene (reference sequence). CDR3 in DNA: TGTGCCAGCAGCTTGGTAGTTGGGGGCCAAGAGACCCAGTACTTC. Amino acid sequence: CASSLVVGGQETQYF. The whole variable domain, filled in from reference TRBV7-7 and TRBJ2-5, reads GAGVSQSPRYKVTKRGQDVTLRCDPISSHATLYWYQQALGQGPEFLTYFNYEAQPDKSGLPSDRFSAERPEGSISTLTIQRTEQRDSAMYRCASSLVVGGQETQYFGPGTRLLVL.

The chain has TRBV4-3 and TRBJ2-6; D is unresolved. The ends were cut back, 0 bases at V and 0 bases at J, with 9 bases in the middle. The CDR3 covers 17 residues. The V gene's germline CDR1 is LGHNA and CDR2 YSLEER. The CDR3 spells CASSQDVAGSGANVLTF. The CDR3 coding sequence is TGCGCCAGCAGCCAAGATGTGGCAGGCTCTGGGGCCAACGTCCTGACTTTC.